The 18 T cell receptor beta chains in this list originate from one sample, sequenced in a study of T-cell memory formation after mild COVID-19. One entry per CDR3 protein, called by TCRdb with MiXCR from the 5' RACE reads. The data hold nearly 250,000 distinct CDR3 sequences, with roughly 15% observed a single time. The sequencing sample was made of PBMCs or a T cell subset sorted from them (not recorded which). These receptors all stem from an adult woman who had mild COVID-19 (a few samples of this study predate the infection). Cell type and time point are not known.

This clonotype was seen a handful of times. The CDR3 DNA follows: TGTGCCAGCAGTCGACAGGGGAATAGAAATTCACCCCTCCACTTT. Translating gives CASSRQGNRNSPLHF. The rearrangement links TRBV28 to TRBJ1-6; 8 bases agree with TRBD1. This CDR3 comprises 15 residues. CDR1 is MDHEN and CDR2 is SYDVKM in the germline V gene. Trimming cost V 5 bases and J 7 bases; bases outside gene matches: 7. The whole variable domain, filled in from reference TRBV28 and TRBJ1-6, reads DVKVTQSSRYLVKRTGEKVFLECVQDMDHENMFWYRQDPGLGLRLIYFSYDVKMKEKGDIPEGYSVSREKKERFSLILESASTNQTSMYLCASSRQGNRNSPLHFGNGTRLTVT.

This clonotype was seen ten or more times. The gene calls are TRBV5-1 and TRBJ2-2; D call uncertain. The CDR3 runs to 14 residues. Trimming pared 2 bases from V and 4 bases from J, leaving 9 bases between. CDR1 and CDR2 (germline): SGHRS, YFSETQ. The CDR3 loop is CASSFEPVTGELFF. In DNA form, the CDR3 reads TGCGCCAGCAGCTTCGAACCGGTCACCGGGGAGCTGTTTTTT.

V gene TRBV18 combines with J gene TRBJ1-5; TRBD1 is a possible D gene (5 bases). V was trimmed by 6 bases and J by 0 bases, leaving 9 bases between them. The CDR3 length is 14 residues. The germline V gene has CDR1 KGHSH and CDR2 LQKENI. CDR3 nucleotides: TGTGCCAGCTCTAAGGGGTATAGCAATCAGCCCCAGCATTTT. It translates to CASSKGYSNQPQHF.

Only a few counts were recorded for this clonotype. The V and J genes are TRBV5-1 and TRBJ1-3; TRBD1 agrees at 7 bases. CDR1 is SGHRS and CDR2 is YFSETQ in the germline V gene. The ends lost 4 bases at V and 2 bases at J; junction bases unmatched: 6. CDR3 size: 15 residues. The CDR3: CASSEQGSTGNTIYF. CDR3 nucleotide sequence: TGCGCCAGCAGCGAACAGGGGTCTACTGGAAACACCATATATTTT.

This clonotype was detected only a few times. The rearrangement joins TRBV7-2 to TRBJ2-7, with TRBD2 identical over 7 bases. CDR3 length: 14 residues. Trimming at V came to 5 bases and at J to 1 base, leaving 5 bases not matched to a gene. Per the germline V gene, CDR1 is SGHTA and CDR2 is FQGNSA. CDR3 sequence reads: CASSPRLASYEQYF. The CDR3 nucleotides are TGTGCCAGCAGCCCCCGACTAGCTTCCTACGAGCAGTACTTC.

This clonotype showed up many times. The chain employs TRBV12-3 or TRBV12-4 and TRBJ2-1; 8 bases agree with TRBD2. J gave up 9 bases and V 2 bases, and 9 bases lay outside the gene matches. The CDR3 has 15 residues. In DNA, the CDR3 is TGTGCCAGCAGTTTACTCGCGGGGGGCCACGGTGAGCAGTTCTTC. Translation gives CASSLLAGGHGEQFF.

The table lists this clonotype with a few counts. The rearrangement links TRBV9 to TRBJ2-1; TRBD1 aligns across 7 bases. The CDR3 is 16 residues long. V dropped 0 bases and J dropped 3; count of bases not matched to a gene: 6. Germline V lookup: CDR1 SGDLS, CDR2 YYNGEE. CDR3 nucleotide sequence: TGTGCCAGCAGCGTAGCTCCGGGACAGTACTACAATGAGCAGTTCTTC. It encodes CASSVAPGQYYNEQFF.

This clonotype was observed a single time. This chain joins TRBV9 and TRBJ2-5; TRBD2 matches 8 bases. V shed 0 bases, J shed 1 base, and the junction held 2 bases outside the gene matches. Germline V lookup: CDR1 SGDLS, CDR2 YYNGEE. CDR3 length: 15 amino acids. The CDR3 DNA reads as TGTGCCAGCAGCGTAGCGGGAGGGATCCAAGAGACCCAGTACTTC. Protein product: CASSVAGGIQETQYF.

J is TRBJ1-6 and V is TRBV5-1; 9 bases map to TRBD1. Germline V gives CDR1 SGHRS, CDR2 YFSETQ. V lost 4 bases to trimming and J lost 6 bases; unmatched junction nucleotides: 8. CDR3 length: 16 residues. The CDR3 loop reads CASSPWTGASNSPLHF. The CDR3 DNA is TGCGCCAGCAGCCCATGGACAGGGGCGAGTAATTCACCCCTCCACTTT.

The chain links TRBV5-1 to TRBJ2-6; the D gene is possibly TRBD2 (6 bases). Germline V gene lookup returns CDR1 SGHRS and CDR2 YFSETQ. V shed 4 bases and J shed 0 bases, with 11 bases lying between them. This CDR3 is 16 amino acids long. The chain's CDR3 is CASSEGLSSGANVLTF. The CDR3 DNA reads TGCGCCAGCAGCGAGGGACTGTCCTCTGGGGCCAACGTCCTGACTTTC.

The chain carries TRBV3-1 and TRBJ2-3; 8 positions agree with TRBD1. Trimming at V came to 3 bases and at J to 2 bases, leaving 4 bases not matched to a gene. This CDR3 has 15 amino acids. The germline V gene encodes CDR1 LGHDT and CDR2 YNNKEL (reference sequence). CDR3 in DNA: TGTGCCAGCAGCCACAGGGGGCCCTACACAGATACGCAGTATTTT. It codes for CASSHRGPYTDTQYF.

V is TRBV9 and J is TRBJ2-3; D is undetermined. This CDR3 contains 16 residues. V dropped 4 bases and J dropped 3 bases, with 18 bases sitting between them. Germline loops: CDR1 SGDLS, CDR2 YYNGEE. CDR3 protein: CASSPQPSRVTDTQYF. In nucleotides, the CDR3 is TGTGCCAGCAGCCCCCAACCTAGTCGGGTGACAGATACGCAGTATTTT. Full variable domain (missing parts from reference TRBV9 and TRBJ2-3): DSGVTQTPKHLITATGQRVTLRCSPRSGDLSVYWYQQSLDQGLQFLIQYYNGEERAKGNILERFSAQQFPDLHSELNLSSLELGDSALYFCASSPQPSRVTDTQYFGPGTRLTVL.

This chain joins TRBV6-5 and TRBJ2-6; D call uncertain. This CDR3 spans 15 amino acids. CDR1 and CDR2 from the germline V gene are MNHEY and SVGAGI. Trimming left V 2 bases short and J 0 bases short, with 5 bases between. Here the CDR3 DNA reads TGTGCCAGCAGTTACGCCCCCTCTGGGGCCAACGTCCTGACTTTC. Translation gives CASSYAPSGANVLTF.

The V and J genes are TRBV23-1 and TRBJ2-1; 10 positions agree with TRBD2. TRBV23-1 is recorded as an ORF, its role being uncertain. The CDR3 consists of 14 residues. The junction had 2 bases not matched to a gene; V was cut back by 7 bases and J by 2 bases. CDR3 protein: CASIGLAAYNEQFF. CDR3 in DNA: TGCGCCAGCATTGGACTAGCGGCCTACAATGAGCAGTTCTTC.

The rearrangement joins TRBV6-5 to TRBJ2-7, with 8 bases lining up with TRBD2. Germline lookup yields CDR1 MNHEY and CDR2 SVGAGI. The CDR3 is 15 amino acids. With V trimmed by 2 bases and J by 7 bases, 10 bases remained unmatched. CDR3 DNA: TGTGCCAGCAGTTACACGAGCGGGAGCACGAAGGAGCAGTACTTC. Translation: CASSYTSGSTKEQYF.

The chain uses TRBV5-5 and TRBJ1-1; TRBD1 might be the D (5 bases). The V gene's germline CDR1 is SGHKS and CDR2 YYEKEE (reference sequence). Deletions cut 4 bases from V and 1 base from J, with 17 bases between. The CDR3 has 16 residues. CDR3 amino acids: CASSPLGGDGNTEAFF. The CDR3 region has the DNA TGTGCCAGCAGCCCACTGGGGGGGGACGGGAACACTGAAGCTTTCTTT.

This clonotype appeared many times. This chain uses TRBV5-1 with TRBJ2-1; 7 positions agree with TRBD1. Looked up from germline, CDR1 is SGHRS and CDR2 is YFSETQ. Trimming at V came to 1 base and at J to 7 bases, leaving 5 bases not matched to a gene. The CDR3 spans 14 residues. CDR3 sequence reads: CASSLTRRGNEQFF. In nucleotides, the CDR3 is TGCGCCAGCAGCTTGACGCGCAGGGGGAATGAGCAGTTCTTC.

This clonotype has just a few counts. V and J are TRBV30 and TRBJ2-1; either TRBD1 or TRBD2 may supply D (5 bases each). V lost 2 bases, J lost 3 bases, and 11 bases lay in between. This CDR3 is 14 amino acids long. Germline V gene lookup returns CDR1 GTSNPN and CDR2 SVGIG (reference sequence). The DNA of the CDR3 is TGTGCCTGGAGTTGGTCGGGACGCTACAATGAGCAGTTCTTC. Protein sequence: CAWSWSGRYNEQFF.